The sequence of this TCR beta chain was determined in a study of CD8+CD57+ T cells in acquired aplastic anemia. On this clonotype itself: What it binds is not known.

Study-wide results and caveats: Patients had twenty-nine CD8+ CDR3 sequences in common with controls (the shared set).

The CDR3 spans 17 residues. Germline values: CDR1 SGHRS, CDR2 YFSETQ. V was cut by 3 bases and J by 0 bases, with 15 bases left in between. Genomic DNA, serving as template, underwent TCR beta VDJ and CDR3 profiling. TCRdb recomputed calls from the reads with MiXCR, one row per CDR3 protein. The table records some 150,000 distinct CDR3 sequences, 41% of them present only once. This receptor was taken from a human donor in good health, serving as a control. The rearrangement joins TRBV5-1 to TRBJ1-4, with D possibly matching TRBD1 (6 bases). Specimen: sorted CD4+, CD8+, or CD8+CD57+ T cells (not recorded which) from PBMCs. CDR3 protein: CASSSGGGGPTNEKLFF. The CDR3 coding sequence is TGCGCCAGCAGCTCTGGCGGGGGCGGCCCAACTAATGAAAAACTGTTTTTT.